The source of this T cell receptor (beta chain) is a study of OX40 agonist ivuxolimab in advanced cancers. Study details: The group had a mean age of about 60 years, ranged from roughly 20 to 80, and was 82.7% male. Study-level results: What antigens the expanded peripheral T cells recognized was never established. There were also nonresponders showing low normalized T-cell clonal expansion.

This table comes from immunoSEQ multiplex PCR, and its TCRdb copy is limited to in-frame clones, with some not included. The sample records about 79,000 clones, less than 85% being singletons. The CDR3 is 14 amino acids. Unmatched junction bases numbered 5, after V lost 4 bases and J lost 2 bases. In germline, CDR1 is MNHNY, CDR2 SVGAGI (reference sequence). Notes on this clone: Its antigen is not known.

The J gene is TRBJ2-7, the V gene TRBV6-6; 7 bases fit TRBD1. This clonotype originated in an adult with an advanced solid tumor such as melanoma, head and neck, liver or kidney cancer. Sequences were derived from CD4+ or CD8+ T cells sorted from blood, sampled in a trial of the OX40 agonist ivuxolimab. CDR3 protein: CASSSGTATYEQYF. CDR3 DNA sequence: TGTGCCAGCAGTTCCGGGACAGCCACCTACGAGCAGTACTTC.